This is a list of T cell receptor beta chains from one sample in a study of circulating and synovial CD4+ cells in juvenile arthritis. The table came from immunoSEQ multiplex PCR; TCRdb's copy has only in-frame clones and leaves some out. The sample holds 30,000 to 40,000 clones, about 95% seen once. Material for sequencing was CD4+ T cells from blood. The receptors were gathered from a human donor with juvenile idiopathic arthritis. CDR3s include the opening cysteine and the closing phenylalanine or tryptophan. The D gene is left open where the match is weak. Not every row has a clone size; where given, it reads once, few, many or a size class.

J,V,length,D,size,CDR3,DNA
TRBJ2-1,TRBV27,16,TRBD1,once,CASSPRRTGTTNEQFF,TGTGCCAGCAGTCCCCGCCGGACAGGGACCACCAATGAGCAGTTCTTC
TRBJ1-5,TRBV2,14,NA,NA,CASSEWRQGQPQHF,TGTGCCAGCAGTGAGTGGCGTCAGGGTCAGCCCCAGCATTTT
TRBJ2-3,TRBV7-9,14,NA,once,CASSLGRGADTQYF,TGTGCCAGCAGCTTAGGTCGGGGGGCGGATACGCAGTATTTT
TRBJ1-5,TRBV18,18,NA,once,CASSQDSSLKFSNQPQHF,TGTGCCAGCTCCCAGGACAGCTCCCTAAAGTTTAGCAATCAGCCCCAGCATTTT
TRBJ1-1,TRBV7-2,13,NA,NA,CASSNIGATEAFF,TGTGCCAGCAGTAATATAGGAGCCACTGAAGCTTTCTTT
TRBJ1-1,TRBV11-2,15,NA,NA,CASSRAEDRNTEAFF,TGTGCCAGCAGCCGAGCCGAGGACAGGAACACTGAAGCTTTCTTT
TRBJ2-3,TRBV30,14,TRBD2,NA,CAWRLAGVADTQYF,TGTGCCTGGAGACTAGCGGGAGTGGCAGATACGCAGTATTTT
TRBJ1-5,TRBV27,13,NA,NA,CASSYRSYQPQHF,TGTGCCAGCAGTTACAGGTCCTATCAGCCCCAGCATTTT
TRBJ2-5,TRBV7-2,15,NA,NA,CASIPVGGPRETQYF,TGTGCCAGCATCCCGGTCGGGGGGCCGCGAGAGACCCAGTACTTC
TRBJ2-5,TRBV9,15,NA,NA,CASSVSAGLQETQYF,TGTGCCAGCAGCGTCTCGGCGGGATTACAAGAGACCCAGTACTTC
TRBJ1-5,TRBV19,14,TRBD1,NA,CASSKTGVGQPQHF,TGTGCCAGTAGTAAAACAGGGGTGGGTCAGCCCCAGCATTTT
TRBJ2-7,TRBV4-2,15,NA,once,CASSQGSAGPYEQYF,TGTGCCAGCAGCCAAGGGAGTGCGGGGCCCTACGAGCAGTACTTC
TRBJ2-3,TRBV4-3,17,TRBD2,NA,CASSQAIGGGGTDTQYF,TGCGCCAGCAGCCAAGCCATCGGGGGGGGCGGCACAGATACGCAGTATTTT
TRBJ2-3,TRBV18,17,TRBD2,NA,CASSPRLGGSSTDTQYF,TGTGCCAGCTCACCACGGCTCGGGGGGAGTAGCACAGATACGCAGTATTTT
TRBJ1-6,TRBV19,15,TRBD1,NA,CASSAGTGTVSPLHF,TGTGCCAGTAGTGCCGGGACAGGGACAGTATCACCCCTCCACTTT
TRBJ1-2,TRBV28,14,NA,NA,CASSFRRSLYGYTF,TGTGCCAGCAGTTTCAGGCGCTCACTTTATGGCTACACCTTC
TRBJ2-7,TRBV5-1,14,TRBD1,NA,CASGAGTGAYEQYF,TGCGCCAGCGGGGCCGGGACAGGGGCCTACGAGCAGTACTTC